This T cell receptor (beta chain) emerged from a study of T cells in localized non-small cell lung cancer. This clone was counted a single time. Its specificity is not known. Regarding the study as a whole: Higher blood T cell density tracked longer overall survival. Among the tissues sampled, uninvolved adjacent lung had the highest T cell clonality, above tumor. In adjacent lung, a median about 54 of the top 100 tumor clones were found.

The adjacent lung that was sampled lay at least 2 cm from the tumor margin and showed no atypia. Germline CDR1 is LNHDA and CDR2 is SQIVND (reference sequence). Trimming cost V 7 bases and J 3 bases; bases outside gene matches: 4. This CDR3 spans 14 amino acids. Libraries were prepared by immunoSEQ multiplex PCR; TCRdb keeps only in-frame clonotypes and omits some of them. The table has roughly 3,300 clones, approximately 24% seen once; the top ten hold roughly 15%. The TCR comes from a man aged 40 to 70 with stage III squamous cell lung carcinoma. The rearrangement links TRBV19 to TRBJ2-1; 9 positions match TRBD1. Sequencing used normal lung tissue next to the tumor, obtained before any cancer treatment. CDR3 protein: CASKGQGIYNEQFF. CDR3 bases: TGTGCCAGTAAGGGACAGGGAATCTACAATGAGCAGTTCTTC.